This TCR beta chain was sequenced in a study of T cell responses to AZD1222 COVID-19 vaccine (dated by TCRdb to the early 2020s). As for the study more broadly: AZD1222 recipients whose second dose came at about 4 weeks and those whose second dose came at about 12 weeks were combined into one group, since spike-specific TCR depth and breadth did not differ between the two schedules. TCR sequencing covered roughly 230 trial participants: 200 to 220 given two doses of AZD1222 and 26 given two doses of MenACWY control vaccine. Trial participants were enrolled into age subgroups of 18-55, 56-69 and 70-plus years, which contained about 150, 27 and 61 TCR-sequenced participants, respectively. General conclusions and limits of the study: The whole spike protein was spanned by vaccine-associated CD4 TCRs, and dominant responses were seen in regions 160-218 and 743-854. Epitopes outside the regions mutated in the B.1.351 and B.1.1.7 variants were reportedly recognized by nearly half of the unique spike-specific TCRs. Because no samples from the day 14 peak response were available, repertoires could be characterized only after the peak T cell response. After two AZD1222 doses, both the breadth and the depth of spike-specific TCRs were significantly higher than at day 0 and than in MenACWY recipients. Participants were mostly white British, with more females than males. The authors suggested clonal diversity may have been underestimated. The 56-69-year group was small, and its depth increase did not reach significance, likely because of low power. Conclusions about previously exposed vaccinees were limited because only a handful of AZD1222 recipients were SARS-CoV-2 seropositive at baseline.

The CDR3 regions of human TCRbeta chains were analyzed by immunosequencing. The original pipeline was this. Repertoire TCRs were matched against a reference library of SARS-CoV-2-specific TCRs generated with the MIRA antigen-specificity platform. Breadth was defined as the fraction of unique TCRs that were SARS-CoV-2-associated, and depth was defined as the fraction of total T cells that were SARS-CoV-2-associated. Using the MIRA data, every spike-specific TCR was mapped to the spike region that the TCR reacted to and assigned to either a CD4 or a CD8 class. Log10-transformed breadth and depth values were compared by one-way ANOVA with Sidak's multiple comparisons tests. TCRdb mirrors the immuneACCESS table, restricted to in-frame sequences. Some clones are absent from its copies; in checked studies, under half trace to an unresolved V gene, and the reason for the others is unknown. Clone size and the V and J calls come from that table; the DNA yielded D and trimming. This sample comprises some 150,000 clones, roughly 90% of them detected only once. Approximately 3% of the sample is held by the ten biggest clonotypes.

A word on this clone: This clone's antigen is unknown. No much larger clone exists at a distance of one base, and base qualities are not known.

The germline V gene provides CDR1 SGHRS and CDR2 YFSETQ. Deletion took 0 bases off V and 7 bases off J, with a span of 19 bases between the germline ends. Including the terminal cysteine and phenylalanine, the CDR3 comprises 16 residues. Just CDR3 DNA is preserved here, 48 bases in frame from base 1. Sample time point, as interpreted from the label and publication: baseline before first vaccination. Vaccinee samples were obtained from the UK trials COV001 and COV002, which included a single-blind randomized controlled phase 2/3 trial of AZD1222 (ChAdOx1 nCoV-19) in healthy adults. For TCRbeta chain sequencing, PBMC samples were collected from trial participants at day 0 and at day 28 after the second dose.

The chain is encoded by TRBV5-1 joined to TRBJ1-2; the D segment cannot be called with confidence. The clonotype originates from an adult in good health. Material: peripheral blood, obtained on day 0 of AZD1222 vaccination. The CDR3 in this case is CASSLESYRMAIGYTF. The sequenced DNA is TGCGCCAGCAGCTTGGAATCTTATAGGATGGCTATTGGCTACACCTTC.